Listed below are T cell receptor beta chains from one sample, sequenced in a study of control samples from healthy donors and cancer patients. Generated by immunoSEQ multiplex PCR, the TCRdb table keeps only in-frame clones and is missing some. The sample has about 120,000 clones; more than 90% are singletons. Sequencing was performed on blood. The receptors stem from a man between 18 and 35 years old in good health. Both conserved end residues are part of each CDR3. Each record gives: CDR3 DNA, CDR3 protein, clone size, D gene, V gene, J gene. D genes are given only for firm matches. Size is stated for part of the rows, as once, few or many counts, or as a class when the clone is expanded.

TGTGCCAGCAGCGTAGCCGGCGCGACAGATACGCAGTATTTT	CASSVAGATDTQYF	-	-	TRBV9	TRBJ2-3
TGTGCCAGCAGCTTAAATGGGGGTTTCGACAGGGTGAACACTGAAGCTTTCTTT	CASSLNGGFDRVNTEAFF	-	TRBD1	TRBV7-6	TRBJ1-1
TGTGCCAGTAGTATCCTGACCGGCAGGGGGGCTAACTATGGCTACACCTTC	CASSILTGRGANYGYTF	once	TRBD1	TRBV19	TRBJ1-2
TGTGCCAGCAGCCAAGATTCGGGACTAGCGGGGGGGCCGGCCTACAATGAGCAGTTCTTC	CASSQDSGLAGGPAYNEQFF	-	TRBD2	TRBV3-1/TRBV3-2	TRBJ2-1
TGTGCCAGCAGCTATACTAGCGGGGACACAGATACGCAGTATTTT	CASSYTSGDTDTQYF	-	TRBD2	TRBV7-9	TRBJ2-3
TGCAGCCTCCGGGACCTACCCCGAGGCGGCTACACCTTC	CSLRDLPRGGYTF	-	-	TRBV29-1	TRBJ1-2
TGTGCCAGTAGTCTCTCGACTAGCGGGGGGGCCGGGCAGTTCTTC	CASSLSTSGGAGQFF	-	TRBD2	TRBV19	TRBJ2-1
TGTGCCATCGGTGACAAAGACACTGAAGCTTTCTTT	CAIGDKDTEAFF	-	-	TRBV10-3	TRBJ1-1
TGTGCCAGCAGCGCAACAGGCGGGCTTGGGGATACGCAGTATTTT	CASSATGGLGDTQYF	-	-	TRBV7-3	TRBJ2-3
TGTGCCAGCAGTGAATATAGCGGGGGTGCCTACAATGAGCAGTTCTTC	CASSEYSGGAYNEQFF	-	TRBD2	TRBV9	TRBJ2-1
TGCGCCAGCAGTGAGTCCGGCAGGAACGGCAATGAGCAGTTCTTC	CASSESGRNGNEQFF	-	-	TRBV10-2	TRBJ2-1
TGTGCCAGCTACACTGTCCGGGGTTCCTACGAGCAGTACTTC	CASYTVRGSYEQYF	-	-	TRBV6-5	TRBJ2-7
TGTGCCAGCAGCTTGCTCTTTCGGGACAGATATTCACCCCTCCACTTT	CASSLLFRDRYSPLHF	-	TRBD1	TRBV11-2	TRBJ1-6
TGTGCCAGCAGCTTTAGCGACAGGCGCAATGAGCAGTTCTTC	CASSFSDRRNEQFF	-	-	TRBV11-2	TRBJ2-1
TGTGCCAGCAGCTTGGGGTCCGGGGGTCCCTTTGATGAGCAGTTCTTC	CASSLGSGGPFDEQFF	-	-	TRBV5-4	TRBJ2-1
TGTGCCAGCAGTTTTCAGGTGGGCATGGAGACCCAGTACTTC	CASSFQVGMETQYF	-	-	TRBV7-2	TRBJ2-5
TGTGCCAGCAGCAACGGGGGAGGGGAGACCCAGTACTTC	CASSNGGGETQYF	-	TRBD2	TRBV9	TRBJ2-5
TGCGCCAGCAGCTCGACTAGCGGCACAGATACGCAGTATTTT	CASSSTSGTDTQYF	-	TRBD2	TRBV5-1	TRBJ2-3
TGTGCCAGCAGTAAGGGTTCTAACTATGGCTACACCTTC	CASSKGSNYGYTF	-	-	TRBV27	TRBJ1-2
TGTGCCAGCAGCACCTCGCCCAACTATGGCTACACCTTC	CASSTSPNYGYTF	-	-	TRBV5-5	TRBJ1-2
TGTGCCAGCAGTTTAGGAGGTTACTATGGCTACACCTTC	CASSLGGYYGYTF	-	-	TRBV27	TRBJ1-2
TGTGCCAGCAGCCGGGACAGGTTAGATTCACCCCTCCACTTT	CASSRDRLDSPLHF	-	TRBD1	TRBV7-2	TRBJ1-6
TGTGCCAGCAGCCTACAGGGGATGAGTTCACCCCTCCACTTT	CASSLQGMSSPLHF	-	TRBD1	TRBV6-1	TRBJ1-6
TGTGCCAGCACCCTAGGGGGCTTAGGCGAGCAGTACTTC	CASTLGGLGEQYF	-	TRBD1	TRBV12-3/TRBV12-4	TRBJ2-7
TGTGCCAGCAGTGGGGGTCCCGTAAACATTCAGTACTTC	CASSGGPVNIQYF	-	-	TRBV2	TRBJ2-4
TGTGCCAGCAGCTTCGGGACTTATTATTCACCCCTCCACTTT	CASSFGTYYSPLHF	once	-	TRBV11-2	TRBJ1-6
TGTGCCAGCAGCTTGGCGAAGGGGACTAGCGGGGGCCTGGAGTATTTT	CASSLAKGTSGGLEYF	-	TRBD2	TRBV5-4	TRBJ2-3
TGCGCCAGCAGCTTGGCAGGGGGGGATCAGCCCCAGCATTTT	CASSLAGGDQPQHF	-	TRBD1	TRBV5-1	TRBJ1-5
TGTGCCACCGCGCGGGGGACTGGCGACACCGGGGAGCTGTTTTTT	CATARGTGDTGELFF	-	TRBD2	TRBV24-1	TRBJ2-2
TGTGCCAGCAGCTTAGAGGAGAACACTGAAGCTTTCTTT	CASSLEENTEAFF	once	-	TRBV7-6	TRBJ1-1
TGCGCCAGCAGCGTCACAGATACGCAGTATTTT	CASSVTDTQYF	-	-	TRBV5-1	TRBJ2-3
TGTGCCAGCAGCCCACAGGGGGCTGGTGGCTACACCTTC	CASSPQGAGGYTF	-	TRBD1	TRBV5-4	TRBJ1-2
TGTGCCAGCAGCGCGCGCCGGGGGGACTATGGCTACACCTTC	CASSARRGDYGYTF	-	-	TRBV7-3	TRBJ1-2
TGCGCCAGCAGGGCCAGGGGAGGTACTGAAGCTTTCTTT	CASRARGGTEAFF	-	-	TRBV10-1	TRBJ1-1
TGTGCCAGCAGTGAGTGGCGGCTTACGCAGTATTTT	CASSEWRLTQYF	-	-	TRBV6-1	TRBJ2-3
TGCGCCAGCAGCCAAGCGGGGGAAAAACTGTTTTTT	CASSQAGEKLFF	-	-	TRBV4-1	TRBJ1-4
TGCGCCAGCAGCGTGCCCCGAGGGACTGAAGCTTTCTTT	CASSVPRGTEAFF	-	-	TRBV5-1	TRBJ1-1
TGCGCCAGCAGCTTGTATTCGGGGCGGGGGAACACAGATACGCAGTATTTT	CASSLYSGRGNTDTQYF	-	TRBD2	TRBV5-1	TRBJ2-3
TGTGCCAGCAGTCATACAGGGAGTGAGCAGTTCTTC	CASSHTGSEQFF	-	-	TRBV5-4	TRBJ2-1
TGTGCCAGCAGCATCACTAGCACCCAGTACTTC	CASSITSTQYF	-	-	TRBV12-3/TRBV12-4	TRBJ2-5
TGTGCCAGCAGTGATACAGGGGAGAATGAAAAACTGTTTTTT	CASSDTGENEKLFF	-	TRBD1	TRBV25-1	TRBJ1-4
TGTGCCAGCACCGAGGGGCCCTCTAGGCCTGAAGCTTTCTTT	CASTEGPSRPEAFF	-	-	TRBV7-9	TRBJ1-1
TGCAGCGTTGTAACCAGGACAGGGGATGGCTACACCTTC	CSVVTRTGDGYTF	-	TRBD1	TRBV29-1	TRBJ1-2
TGTGCCAGCAGCTTAGAGGGGGCCGGTGGTTTCTTT	CASSLEGAGGFF	once	TRBD1	TRBV7-9	TRBJ1-1
TGTGCCAGCAGCTTTTTACAAATCGGAACCGGGGAGCTGTTTTTT	CASSFLQIGTGELFF	-	-	TRBV5-5	TRBJ2-2
TGTGCCAGCACCGTCGTCGGGGCCACTGAAAAACTGTTTTTT	CASTVVGATEKLFF	-	-	TRBV7-9	TRBJ1-4
TGTGCCAGCAGCACCAACAGGGCATCCTACAATGAGCAGTTCTTC	CASSTNRASYNEQFF	-	-	TRBV5-4	TRBJ2-1
TGTGCCAGCAGTTCCCCCGGGACAGGCTCCTACGAGCAGTACTTC	CASSSPGTGSYEQYF	-	TRBD1	TRBV27	TRBJ2-7
TGTGCCAGTAGTGTCGGGACTAGCGGGGGGACCCAGTACTTC	CASSVGTSGGTQYF	-	TRBD2	TRBV19	TRBJ2-5
TGTGCCAGCAGCGTGGGGACAAACACTAACTATGGCTACACCTTC	CASSVGTNTNYGYTF	-	-	TRBV9	TRBJ1-2
TGTGCCAGCAGTACCGTTCAGGGGCCGGCCCTCTATGGCTACACCTTC	CASSTVQGPALYGYTF	once	-	TRBV27	TRBJ1-2
TGCGCCAGCAGCGTCGGGGGGCTGTACCAAGAGACCCAGTACTTC	CASSVGGLYQETQYF	-	-	TRBV5-1	TRBJ2-5
TGTGCCAGCAGATTTTCTAGAGATACGCAGTATTTT	CASRFSRDTQYF	-	-	TRBV2	TRBJ2-3
TGCAGCGTTGCTATATCGAACACCGGGGAGCTGTTTTTT	CSVAISNTGELFF	-	-	TRBV29-1	TRBJ2-2
TGTGCCAGCAGCCAAGCCCATTACGAGCAGTACTTC	CASSQAHYEQYF	-	-	TRBV7-9	TRBJ2-7